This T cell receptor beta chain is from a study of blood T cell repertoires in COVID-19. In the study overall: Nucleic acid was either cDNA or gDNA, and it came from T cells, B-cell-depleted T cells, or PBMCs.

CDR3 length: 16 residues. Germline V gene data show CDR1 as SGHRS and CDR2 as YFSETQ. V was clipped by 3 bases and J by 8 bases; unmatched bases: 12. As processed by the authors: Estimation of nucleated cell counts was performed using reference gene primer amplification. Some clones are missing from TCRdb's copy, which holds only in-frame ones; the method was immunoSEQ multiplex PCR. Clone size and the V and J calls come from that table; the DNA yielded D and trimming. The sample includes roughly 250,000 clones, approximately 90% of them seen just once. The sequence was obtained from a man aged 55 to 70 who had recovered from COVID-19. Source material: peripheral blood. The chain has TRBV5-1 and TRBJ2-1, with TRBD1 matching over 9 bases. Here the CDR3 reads CASSSSEGTGRDEQFF. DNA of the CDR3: TGCGCCAGCAGCTCCTCCGAGGGGACAGGGCGTGATGAGCAGTTCTTC.